This note documents a single T cell receptor (beta chain) sequence. The CDR3 covers 13 residues. Trimming stripped 1 base from V and 10 bases from J, with 8 bases between. Germline V lookup: CDR1 MNHEY, CDR2 SVGAGI. The data were produced by immunoSEQ multiplex PCR, yet TCRdb's version contains in-frame clones alone and is incomplete. Among about 160,000 clones, around 90% were seen once, and the ten largest hold approximately 0.7%. The sample is drawn from a study of control samples from healthy donors and cancer patients. This receptor was taken from a woman aged 25 to 39 in good health. The V call is TRBV6-5, the J call TRBJ1-6; D is uncertain. Sequences were obtained from blood. The CDR3, as DNA: TGTGCCAGCAGTTACTTGTTAGAATCACCCCTCCACTTT. It codes for CASSYLLESPLHF.